The 23 T cell receptor beta chains below all came from one sample that was sequenced in a study of T cells in Graves' hyperthyroidism and ophthalmopathy. It was RNA transcripts that yielded the amplified TCR beta CDR3 regions. The HTBI primer set was used in a first-round RT-PCR of the TCR CDR3. One entry per CDR3 protein, called by TCRdb with MiXCR from the multiplex PCR reads. The table lists hundreds of thousands of distinct CDR3 sequences, 16% of them singletons. Specimen: blood. The receptors stem from a woman aged 40 to 55 with Graves' ophthalmopathy.

The rearrangement uses TRBV29-1 and TRBJ1-3; tentative D call: TRBD1 (5 bases). Germline loops: CDR1 SQVTM, CDR2 ANQGSEA. V lost 7 bases and J lost 2, with 12 bases in between. The CDR3 consists of 13 residues. The CDR3 nucleotides are TGCAGCGCCGGACGGGGACCTGGAAACACCATATATTTT. Protein product: CSAGRGPGNTIYF.

This clonotype was seen only a few times. The CDR3 protein is CSVEDPKRNYTF. Written as DNA, the CDR3 is TGCAGCGTTGAAGATCCTAAAAGAAACTACACCTTC. The chain uses TRBV29-1 and TRBJ1-2; D uncertain. Germline V CDR1 and CDR2: SQVTM, ANQGSEA. This CDR3 is 12 amino acids long. Trimming cost V 0 bases and J 10 bases, with 12 bases left between them. The entire variable domain, with the rest obtained from reference TRBV29-1 and TRBJ1-2, is as follows: SAVISQKPSRDICQRGTSLTIQCQVDSQVTMMFWYRQQPGQSLTLIATANQGSEATYESGFVIDKFPISRPNLTFSTLTVSNMSPEDSSIYLCSVEDPKRNYTFGSGTRLTVV.

In this sample, this clonotype turned up many times. The chain has TRBV11-1 and TRBJ2-5; 9 nucleotides line up with TRBD1. The CDR3 contains 14 residues. V gave up 6 bases and J gave up 0 bases; unmatched junction bases: 2. CDR1 and CDR2 from the germline V gene are SGHAT and FQDESV (reference sequence). CDR3 region: CASRRQGDQETQYF. The CDR3 nucleotides are TGTGCCAGCAGGAGACAGGGGGACCAAGAGACCCAGTACTTC.

In regard to this clonotype: This could be a read error, since a much larger clone is one nucleotide away. The V and J genes are TRBV3-1 and TRBJ1-2; 8 bases line up with TRBD1. The V gene end was trimmed by 4 bases and the J gene end by 7 bases; junction bases not matched to a gene: 8. The CDR3 totals 14 residues. Per germline, CDR1 LGHDT and CDR2 YNNKEL (reference sequence). CDR3 sequence reads: CASSREQGVSGYTF. The DNA for the CDR3 is TGTGCCAGCAGCCGGGAACAGGGGGTTAGTGGCTACACCTTC.

This clonotype was recorded many times. CDR3 residues: CAWSAPGRTLNGYTF. The CDR3 nucleotides are TGTGCCTGGAGTGCCCCAGGACGCACCCTGAATGGCTACACCTTC. J is TRBJ1-2 and V is TRBV30, with unresolved D. Trimming removed 1 base from V and 6 bases from J, with 18 bases in between. The CDR3 is 15 amino acids. Per the germline V gene, CDR1 is GTSNPN and CDR2 is SVGIG (reference sequence).

This clonotype was detected a few times. A much more abundant neighbour one base away suggests this may be a read error. The chain employs TRBV20-1 and TRBJ2-1; 8 bases agree with TRBD2. The CDR3 has 14 residues. CDR1 DFQATT and CDR2 SNEGSKA come from the germline V gene (reference sequence). The CDR3 protein is CSARRGGSYSEQFF. The CDR3 DNA sequence: TGCAGTGCTAGACGGGGGGGCTCCTACAGTGAGCAGTTCTTC.

This chain uses TRBV28 with TRBJ2-7; 11 bases agree with TRBD1. Per germline, CDR1 MDHEN and CDR2 SYDVKM. Trimming took 1 base from V and 4 from J; bases not matched to a gene: 3. This CDR3 spans 15 amino acids. CDR3 sequence reads: CASSLYGTGGYEQYF. The CDR3 bases are TGTGCCAGCAGTTTATATGGGACAGGGGGTTACGAGCAGTACTTC.

This clonotype has a count of ten or more. The chain recombines TRBV14 with TRBJ2-1; TRBD2 might be the D (6 bases). This CDR3 contains 15 residues. CDR1 is SGHDN, CDR2 FVKESK, per germline. The V gene lost 1 base and the J gene lost 3 bases, with 10 bases spanning the gap. CDR3 amino acids: CASSQGTTDYNEQFF. As DNA, the CDR3 is TGTGCCAGCAGCCAAGGGACTACCGACTACAATGAGCAGTTCTTC.

The chain couples TRBV3-1 to TRBJ1-4; 7 bases line up with TRBD1. This CDR3 is 16 amino acids long. Germline CDR1 and CDR2: LGHDT and YNNKEL (reference sequence). J gave up 8 bases and V 5 bases, and 14 bases lay outside the gene matches. CDR3 sequence reads: CASSESQGGWGEKLFF. Written as DNA, the CDR3 is TGTGCCAGCAGCGAATCACAAGGGGGCTGGGGGGAAAAACTGTTTTTT.

This chain connects TRBV5-1 to TRBJ2-3; D could derive from TRBD1 or TRBD2 (6 bases each). V lost 7 bases and J 5 bases, leaving 14 bases between the germline ends. The CDR3 extends over 13 amino acids. Germline V gene data show CDR1 as SGHRS and CDR2 as YFSETQ. Here the CDR3 reads CASFGGGGDTQYF. CDR3 DNA sequence: TGCGCCAGCTTTGGAGGAGGGGGAGATACGCAGTATTTT.

Of note for this clonotype: A read error may account for a junction end that differs from germline. This sequence joins TRBV7-7 and TRBJ2-3; 10 bases agree with TRBD1. The CDR3 loop spans 15 amino acids. CDR1 is SSHAT and CDR2 is FNYEAQ in the germline V gene (reference sequence). The CDR3 protein is CASSLGTGATDTQYF. CDR3 DNA sequence: TGTGCTAGCAGCTTAGGGACAGGGGCCACAGATACGCAGTATTTT.

About this clonotype: A read error may account for a junction end that differs from germline. This chain joins TRBV6-5 and TRBJ2-3; TRBD2 aligns across 9 bases. Looked up from germline, CDR1 is MNHEY and CDR2 is SVGAGI. The length of the CDR3 is 16 residues. The CDR3 reads CASSYWAAGGPDTQYF. CDR3 bases: TGTGCCAGCAGCTACTGGGCGGCGGGGGGGCCCGATACGCAGTATTTT.

This chain joins TRBV20-1 and TRBJ1-5; 9 bases fit TRBD1. V shed 3 bases and J 7 bases; nucleotides not matched to a gene: 10. The CDR3 consists of 15 residues. The germline V gene encodes CDR1 DFQATT and CDR2 SNEGSKA (reference sequence). The CDR3: CSASTSTGGSQPQHF. CDR3 DNA sequence: TGCAGTGCTAGTACCTCGACAGGGGGTTCGCAGCCCCAGCATTTT.

This clonotype appeared many times. The chain's CDR3 is CASSQINNEQFF. CDR3 DNA: TGTGCCAGCAGCCAAATAAACAATGAGCAGTTCTTC. The chain links TRBV3-1 to TRBJ2-1; no firm D call. The CDR3 extends over 12 amino acids. The V gene's germline CDR1 is LGHDT and CDR2 YNNKEL (reference sequence). V shed 2 bases and J shed 5 bases, with 4 bases lying between them.

This clonotype was recorded many times. V and J are TRBV12-3 or TRBV12-4 and TRBJ1-5; 7 positions agree with TRBD1. With 0 bases clipped from V and 4 bases from J, the junction kept 6 bases outside the gene matches. The CDR3 runs 16 residues. This CDR3 is CASSLALTGRNQPQHF. CDR3 DNA sequence: TGTGCCAGCAGTTTAGCGTTGACAGGGCGGAATCAGCCCCAGCATTTT.

J is TRBJ2-3 and V is TRBV20-1, with 11 bases that match TRBD2. Germline trimming cut 2 bases from V and 0 bases from J; bases unmatched to any gene: 7. The CDR3 is made up of 17 amino acids. Germline V gene sequence: CDR1 DFQATT, CDR2 SNEGSKA (reference sequence). Here the CDR3 reads CSARRLAGPPSTDTQYF. In DNA form, the CDR3 reads TGCAGTGCTAGACGACTAGCGGGGCCGCCAAGCACAGATACGCAGTATTTT.

The genes are TRBV19 and TRBJ2-1, with 10 bases matching TRBD2. V shed 6 bases, J shed 5 bases, and the junction held 7 bases outside the gene matches. Germline V gives CDR1 LNHDA, CDR2 SQIVND (reference sequence). This CDR3 is 15 amino acids long. The CDR3 sequence: CASSTGLAANNEQFF. CDR3 coding DNA: TGTGCCAGTAGCACCGGACTAGCGGCAAACAATGAGCAGTTCTTC.

The chain has TRBV10-3 and TRBJ1-5, with D possibly TRBD1 on 5 matching bases. V was clipped by 4 bases and J by 7 bases, with 11 bases between them. Germline V gene sequence: CDR1 ENHRY, CDR2 SYGVKD. The CDR3 is 13 residues long. The CDR3 is CAISAGIGQPQHF. The CDR3 coding sequence is TGTGCCATCAGTGCAGGGATCGGCCAGCCCCAGCATTTT.

In the case of this clonotype: Being one base from a much bigger clone, this may be a read error. The chain has TRBV12-3 or TRBV12-4 and TRBJ1-1; no definite D call. The CDR3 loop spans 13 amino acids. CDR3 bases: TGTGCCAGCAGCTGGAGGGTGAACACTGAAGCTCTCTTT. It codes for CASSWRVNTEALF.

This clonotype was seen a single time. An end of the junction differs from the germline gene, which may be a read error. The V gene is TRBV12-3 or TRBV12-4, the J gene TRBJ1-5; D is unclear. The CDR3 length is 15 residues. CDR3 amino acids: CASSLTGNSDQPQHF. Written as DNA, the CDR3 is TGTGCCAGCAGTTTGACGGGGAATAGCGATCAGCCCCAGCATTTT.

This chain uses TRBV4-1 with TRBJ1-5; D is ambiguous. With 1 base removed from V and 0 bases from J, the gap between germline ends came to 13 bases. The V gene's germline CDR1 is MGHRA and CDR2 YSYEKL. The CDR3 covers 17 residues. CDR3 region: CASSQVYGVGSNQPQHF. The CDR3 DNA is TGCGCCAGCAGCCAAGTATATGGAGTTGGTAGCAATCAGCCCCAGCATTTT.

At least ten counts were recorded for this clonotype. The chain links TRBV12-3 or TRBV12-4 to TRBJ2-7; no reliable D call. V dropped 9 bases and J dropped 3 bases, with 27 bases sitting between them. CDR3 length equals 17 residues. CDR3 sequence: CASLTSTPDMHYYEQYF. The CDR3 nucleotides read TGTGCCAGTCTAACGTCGACTCCCGATATGCACTACTACGAGCAGTACTTC.

The rearrangement links TRBV18 to TRBJ2-2; TRBD2 might be the D (6 bases). This CDR3 has 14 amino acids. Deletions cut 2 bases from V and 6 bases from J, with 10 bases between. The germline gives CDR1 KGHSH, CDR2 LQKENI. As DNA, the CDR3 is TGTGCCAGCTCACCAACCGGGGGTGCCGGGGAGCTGTTTTTT. Protein product: CASSPTGGAGELFF.